The 5 T cell receptor beta chains in this list originate from one sample, sequenced in a study of CD8+ T cells in alopecia areata. Extracted from the samples, RNA was reverse transcribed into cDNA to serve as the sequencing template. Clones were read by immunoSEQ multiplex PCR, and TCRdb kept only the in-frame ones, dropping some. The sample lists 200,000 to 250,000 clones; under 70% were seen once. Treatment in this sample: oral pan-JAK inhibitor, 5-10 mg twice daily. The source material was CD4+ T cells sorted from blood, sampled between weeks 44 and 45, from a patient treated with tofacitinib. These receptors came from a human donor with alopecia areata.

This clone was observed a handful of times. The sample contains more than one DNA sequence encoding this CDR3. This chain uses TRBV29-1 with TRBJ1-4; D unclear. Between the trimmed V and J ends, which lost 4 bases and 5 bases, there was a span of 5 bases. This CDR3 comprises 11 residues. Germline loops: CDR1 SQVTM, CDR2 ANQGSEA. CDR3 sequence reads: CSVGGNEKLFF. The CDR3 DNA is TGCAGCGTTGGCGGGAATGAAAAACTGTTTTTT.

This chain joins TRBV13 and TRBJ1-1, with D maybe TRBD1 (5 bases). V lost 0 bases and J 1 base, leaving 9 bases between the germline ends. Germline CDR1 PRHDT, CDR2 FYEKMQ (reference sequence). This CDR3 comprises 15 residues. For the CDR3, the DNA is TGTGCCAGCAGCTTAGGCGACAGAGGGAACACTGAAGCTTTCTTT. Its protein product is CASSLGDRGNTEAFF.

The V and J genes are TRBV30 and TRBJ2-5; TRBD2 aligns across 10 bases. Germline V lookup: CDR1 GTSNPN, CDR2 SVGIG (reference sequence). This CDR3 region has 15 residues. V was pared by 4 bases and J by 2 bases, with 7 bases of the junction left unmatched. CDR3 DNA: TGTGCCTGGATTGGTAGCGGGGGGCGGCAAGAGACCCAGTACTTC. Translation gives CAWIGSGGRQETQYF.

The genes are TRBV19 and TRBJ1-2; D is ambiguous. Trimming pared 2 bases from V and 6 bases from J, leaving 16 bases between. Germline loops: CDR1 LNHDA, CDR2 SQIVND (reference sequence). CDR3 length: 15 amino acids. The CDR3, as DNA: TGTGCCAGTAGTATAACCTGGCAGGCTCGGGATGGCTACACCTTC. Protein sequence: CASSITWQARDGYTF.

The gene calls are TRBV30 and TRBJ1-1; D call uncertain. The germline V gene encodes CDR1 GTSNPN and CDR2 SVGIG (reference sequence). This CDR3 has 15 amino acids. Trimming pared 0 bases from V and 5 bases from J, leaving 16 bases between. CDR3: CAWSVRRGIRTEAFF. CDR3 sequence (DNA): TGTGCCTGGAGTGTACGTCGGGGTATTAGGACTGAAGCTTTCTTT.